The 19 T cell receptor beta chains in this list originate from one sample, sequenced in a study of cytomegalovirus exposure and HLA in healthy donors. Both 60 Vbeta primers and 13 Jbeta primers went into the PCR. Profiling relied on immunoSEQ multiplex PCR, and the TCRdb table lists in-frame clones only, not all of them. The sample lists 100,000 to 150,000 clones; over 60% were seen once. Material: PBMCs. These receptors were taken from a man in his forties or fifties in good health and CMV-seronegative.

About this clone: A read error may produce the germline difference seen at one junction end. The chain combines TRBV7-9 with TRBJ1-4; maybe TRBD1 (5 bases). This CDR3 is built from 14 residues. The germline CDR1 and CDR2 sequences are SEHNR and FQNEAQ (reference sequence). The CDR3 region is CSSSLARRGEKLFF. CDR3 in DNA: TGTTCCAGCAGCTTAGCGAGGAGGGGTGAAAAACTGTTTTTT.

This clone was seen a few times. V and J are TRBV5-1 and TRBJ2-1; D call uncertain. Per germline, CDR1 SGHRS and CDR2 YFSETQ. The CDR3 totals 15 residues. V lost 1 base and J 3 bases, leaving 11 bases between the germline ends. CDR3 protein: CASSLMADIYNEQFF. CDR3 DNA sequence: TGCGCCAGCAGCTTGATGGCAGATATCTACAATGAGCAGTTCTTC.

The V gene is TRBV4-2, the J gene TRBJ1-2; 9 bases fit TRBD1. This CDR3 is 16 amino acids long. V shed 1 base and J 0 bases; nucleotides not matched to a gene: 3. CDR1 is LGHNA, CDR2 YNFKEQ, per germline. Written as DNA, the CDR3 is TGTGCCAGCAGCCAAGTGGGGACAGGGACTAACTATGGCTACACCTTC. Translating gives CASSQVGTGTNYGYTF.

This rearrangement joins TRBV6-1 to TRBJ2-4, with D perhaps TRBD2 (6 bases). Per germline, CDR1 MNHNS and CDR2 SASEGT. The CDR3 totals 14 residues. Deletions cut 3 bases from V and 0 bases from J, with 6 bases between. The CDR3 coding sequence is TGTGCCAGCAGTGAGGGGGGAGCCAAAAACATTCAGTACTTC. This sequence encodes CASSEGGAKNIQYF.

The chain joins TRBV19 to TRBJ1-1, with D tentatively TRBD1 (6 bases). V shed 6 bases and J shed 0 bases, with 14 bases lying between them. The germline V gene encodes CDR1 LNHDA and CDR2 SQIVND (reference sequence). The CDR3 contains 15 residues. The CDR3 reads CASRNGGRMNTEAFF. CDR3 sequence (DNA): TGTGCCAGTAGAAACGGGGGGCGCATGAACACTGAAGCTTTCTTT.

The chain joins TRBV28 to TRBJ1-6; 7 bases agree with TRBD1. The CDR3 is made up of 17 amino acids. The V segment lost 3 bases and the J segment 0 bases; nucleotides outside the gene matches: 5. From germline, CDR1 is MDHEN and CDR2 SYDVKM. CDR3 region: CASSFEGAGSYNSPLHF. CDR3 coding DNA: TGTGCCAGCAGTTTTGAGGGGGCGGGCTCCTATAATTCACCCCTCCACTTT.

Remarks on this clone: Other DNA sequences in this specimen translate into the identical CDR3. The rearrangement links TRBV4-2 to TRBJ2-3; D possibly corresponds to TRBD2 (6 bases). This CDR3 is built from 15 residues. CDR1 LGHNA and CDR2 YNFKEQ come from the germline V gene. V was clipped by 0 bases and J by 3 bases, with 10 bases between them. CDR3 protein: CASSQDRGGTDTQYF. CDR3 DNA: TGTGCCAGCAGCCAAGATAGGGGAGGAACAGATACGCAGTATTTT.

The chain combines TRBV4-3 with TRBJ1-1, with D unclear. Germline V lookup: CDR1 LGHNA, CDR2 YSLEER. The CDR3 covers 16 residues. Trimming shortened V by 1 base and J by 0 bases, and 12 bases separated the two germline ends. The CDR3 reads CASSQVRGNLNTEAFF. CDR3 in DNA: TGCGCCAGCAGCCAAGTCCGCGGAAATCTGAACACTGAAGCTTTCTTT.

This chain uses TRBV14 with TRBJ1-1; perhaps TRBD1 as D (6 bases). With 4 bases removed from V and 5 bases from J, the gap between germline ends came to 14 bases. The CDR3 covers 14 residues. Germline V lookup: CDR1 SGHDN, CDR2 FVKESK. For the CDR3, the DNA is TGTGCCAGCAGCCCAACAAGGGGGGGAACTGAAGCTTTCTTT. Protein sequence: CASSPTRGGTEAFF.

The chain carries TRBV11-2 and TRBJ2-4; 8 nucleotides line up with TRBD2. The CDR3 runs 14 residues. Trimming at V came to 5 bases and at J to 7 bases, leaving 7 bases not matched to a gene. Germline V lookup: CDR1 SGHAT, CDR2 FQNNGV. For the CDR3, the DNA is TGTGCCAGCAGCGTACGGGGGGGCCTTAACATTCAGTACTTC. Residues: CASSVRGGLNIQYF.

V usage is TRBV6-5 and J usage is TRBJ1-1; no definite D call. The V end was cut by 0 bases, the J end by 4 bases, with 15 bases between. The length of the CDR3 is 16 residues. Germline loops: CDR1 MNHEY, CDR2 SVGAGI. The CDR3, as DNA: TGTGCCAGCAGTTACTCCTCCGGGGAGGGATCCACTGAAGCTTTCTTT. It is translated as CASSYSSGEGSTEAFF.

The genes are TRBV5-8 and TRBJ2-2; D ambiguous. The CDR3 runs 14 residues. Germline CDR1 is SGHTS and CDR2 is YDEGEE. The V and J ends lost 4 bases and 1 base respectively, with 8 bases between them. The CDR3 reads CASSHQVNTGELFF. DNA of the CDR3: TGTGCCAGCAGCCATCAGGTGAACACCGGGGAGCTGTTTTTT.

This clone was counted a few times. The gene calls are TRBV12-2 and TRBJ1-6; the table's D call of TRBD1 was not tested on the DNA. TRBV12-2 is noted as a pseudogene. The CDR3 covers 16 residues. The CDR3 region is CASRLASRLYNSPLHF. Here the CDR3 DNA reads TGTGCAAGTCGCTTAGCGAGCAGGCTTTATAATTCACCCCTCCACTTT.

In its sample, this clone was seen once. The chain is built from TRBV2 and TRBJ2-2, with TRBD2 as a possible D gene (6 bases). V lost 5 bases to trimming and J lost 7 bases, with 17 bases between them. CDR3 length equals 15 residues. CDR1 SNHLY and CDR2 FYNNEI come from the germline V gene. CDR3 residues: CASSLRTTDVGELFF. CDR3 DNA sequence: TGTGCCAGCAGTCTTAGGACTACCGACGTCGGGGAGCTGTTTTTT.

This clone was recorded a few times. The chain employs TRBV28 and TRBJ1-6; no definite D call. Germline V CDR1 and CDR2: MDHEN, SYDVKM. Trimming pared 6 bases from V and 5 bases from J, leaving 14 bases between. This CDR3 is 15 amino acids long. This chain's CDR3 is CASSPPHRNNSPLHF. The CDR3 nucleotides read TGTGCCAGCAGCCCACCCCATAGAAATAATTCACCCCTCCACTTT.

J is TRBJ2-3 and V is TRBV6-6; no firm D call. The CDR3 length is 15 residues. Germline values: CDR1 MNHNY, CDR2 SVGAGI (reference sequence). V lost 2 bases and J 5 bases, leaving 14 bases between the germline ends. The DNA for the CDR3 is TGTGCCAGCAGTTACAATCAGTGGTACCAAGATACGCAGTATTTT. This codes for CASSYNQWYQDTQYF.

This clone was seen a few times. V is TRBV6-5 and J is TRBJ1-2, with 8 bases identical to TRBD1. The germline gives CDR1 MNHEY, CDR2 SVGAGI. CDR3 length: 13 amino acids. Germline trimming cut 5 bases from V and 5 bases from J; bases unmatched to any gene: 4. This CDR3 reads CASSTQGGYGYTF. Here the CDR3 DNA reads TGTGCCAGCAGTACACAGGGGGGGTATGGCTACACCTTC.

The chain carries TRBV7-2 and TRBJ2-3, with TRBD2 matching 11 bases. The CDR3 spans 19 residues. CDR1 and CDR2 (germline): SGHTA, FQGNSA. After removal of 5 bases from V and 4 bases from J, the junction contained 17 bases not matched to a gene. The DNA for the CDR3 is TGTGCCAGCAGCGGGCGGCGGGCTAGCGGGGGGTGGAAGGCAGATACGCAGTATTTT. Protein sequence: CASSGRRASGGWKADTQYF.

The CDR3 loop reads CASTQGTRGETQYF. CDR3 nucleotide sequence: TGCGCCAGCACCCAGGGTACTCGGGGGGAGACCCAGTACTTC. The chain couples TRBV5-1 to TRBJ2-5; the D gene is possibly TRBD2 (6 bases). From germline, CDR1 is SGHRS and CDR2 YFSETQ. The CDR3 is made up of 14 amino acids. The germline V and J ends were trimmed by 6 bases and 5 bases, with 17 bases remaining between them.